These T cell receptor beta chains were read from a single sample in a study of breast tumors, draining lymph nodes, adjacent tissues. Via MiXCR, TCRdb re-called the multiplex PCR reads, giving one row per CDR3 protein. The profile shows about 180,000 distinct CDR3 sequences, approximately 33% of them singletons. The source material was axillary lymph node tissue. These receptor sequences come from a female donor with breast cancer. Some clones in this sample may be carry-over from other donors' samples. The conserved cysteine and the conserved F or W are not part of the CDR3 here. Fields, in order: V gene, D gene, clone size, CDR3 protein. D genes are given only for firm matches. Part of the rows lack a size; the others show once, few, many or a class for expanded clones.

>TRBV4-2|TRBD2|.
ASSHVGRIGLAGVLSYEQY
>TRBV28|TRBD1|few
ASSPDGTGIPL
>TRBV2|TRBD1|many
ASSGDRGGETQY
>TRBV20-1|TRBD1|.
SATSADRGGLGGYT
>TRBV12-3/TRBV12-4|TRBD2|many
ASSPHGRGETQY
>TRBV28|.|.
ASSFAGGSYNEQS
>TRBV19|TRBD2|many
ASSIGLADNTGELF
>TRBV11-3|TRBD1|.
ASRSTGLDTEAF
>TRBV14|TRBD2|.
ASTNRREYPGEPF
>TRBV7-3|.|many
ASSPDATGNTIY
>TRBV5-8|TRBD1|many
ASSDGQVYEQY
>TRBV19|.|many
ASSIGTHYT
>TRBV7-9|.|.
ASREIRGVPSYNEQF
>TRBV19|.|.
ASSTKTLLNTEAF
>TRBV18|TRBD1|many
ASSPPGQGSYGYT
>TRBV20-1|TRBD2|few
SARTSGRARGTGELF
>TRBV9|.|many
ASSSLGDLGFGYT
>TRBV19|.|many
ASSPPLSGELF
>TRBV4-2|.|.
ASSQEGSGELF
>TRBV7-9|.|many
ASSLVGRGGYT
>TRBV30|.|many
AWSTGYGYT
>TRBV7-2|.|many
ASSSYLGGGTDTQY